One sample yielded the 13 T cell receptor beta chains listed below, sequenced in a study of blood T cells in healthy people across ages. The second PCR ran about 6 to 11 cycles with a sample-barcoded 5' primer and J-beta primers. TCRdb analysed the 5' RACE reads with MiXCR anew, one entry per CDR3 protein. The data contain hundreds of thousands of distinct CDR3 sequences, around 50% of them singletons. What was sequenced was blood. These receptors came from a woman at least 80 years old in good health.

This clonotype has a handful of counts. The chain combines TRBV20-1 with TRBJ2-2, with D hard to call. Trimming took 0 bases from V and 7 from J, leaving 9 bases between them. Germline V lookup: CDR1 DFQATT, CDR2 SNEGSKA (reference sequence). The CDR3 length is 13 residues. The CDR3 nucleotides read TGCAGTGCTAGAGAATCGGGCCGCGGGGAGCTGTTTTTT. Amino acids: CSARESGRGELFF.

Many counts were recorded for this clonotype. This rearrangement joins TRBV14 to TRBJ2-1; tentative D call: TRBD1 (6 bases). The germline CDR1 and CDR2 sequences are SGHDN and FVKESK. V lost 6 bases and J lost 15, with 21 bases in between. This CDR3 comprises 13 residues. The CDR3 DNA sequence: TGTGCCAGCAGGGGAACAGGGATTTCGTCGCCGTTCTTC. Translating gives CASRGTGISSPFF.

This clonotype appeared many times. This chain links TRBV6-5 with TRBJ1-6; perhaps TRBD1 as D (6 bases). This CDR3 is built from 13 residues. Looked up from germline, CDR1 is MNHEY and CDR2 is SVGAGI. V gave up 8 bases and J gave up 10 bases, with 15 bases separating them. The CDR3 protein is CASAGGVVSPLHF. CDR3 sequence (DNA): TGTGCCAGCGCGGGGGGCGTAGTCTCACCCCTCCACTTT.

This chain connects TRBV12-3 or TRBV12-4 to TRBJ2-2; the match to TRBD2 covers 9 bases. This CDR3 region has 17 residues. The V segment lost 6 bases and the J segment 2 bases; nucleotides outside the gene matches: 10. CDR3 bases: TGTGCCAGCAGGGAAACAGCGGGGGGCCCTAACACCGGGGAGCTGTTTTTT. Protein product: CASRETAGGPNTGELFF.

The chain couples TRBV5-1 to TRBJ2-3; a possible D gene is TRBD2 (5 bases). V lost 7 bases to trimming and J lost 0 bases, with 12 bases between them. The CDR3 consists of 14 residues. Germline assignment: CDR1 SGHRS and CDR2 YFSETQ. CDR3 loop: CASSGVPSTDTQYF. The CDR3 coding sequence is TGCGCCAGCTCCGGGGTCCCCAGCACAGATACGCAGTATTTT.

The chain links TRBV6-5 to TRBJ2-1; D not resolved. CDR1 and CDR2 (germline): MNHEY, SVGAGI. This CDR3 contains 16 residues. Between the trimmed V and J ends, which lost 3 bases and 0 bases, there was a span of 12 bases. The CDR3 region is CASSYMMVGSYNEQFF. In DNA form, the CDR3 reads TGTGCCAGCAGTTATATGATGGTGGGCTCCTACAATGAGCAGTTCTTC.

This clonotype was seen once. Written as DNA, the CDR3 is TGTGCCAGCAGTGGACTACTAGCGGGAGGGAATGAGCAGTTCTTC. The encoded protein is CASSGLLAGGNEQFF. The chain has TRBV2 and TRBJ2-1; TRBD2 aligns across 13 bases. Germline CDR1 is SNHLY and CDR2 is FYNNEI. The CDR3 contains 15 residues. The junction had 4 bases not matched to a gene; V was cut back by 4 bases and J by 7 bases.

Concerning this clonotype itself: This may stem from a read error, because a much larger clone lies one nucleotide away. The DNA for the CDR3 is TGCAGTGCTAGCCGGATCAATGAGCAGTACTTC. Translated, it gives CSASRINEQYF. The chain uses TRBV20-1 and TRBJ2-7; D is unclear. The CDR3 contains 11 residues. Germline values: CDR1 DFQATT, CDR2 SNEGSKA (reference sequence). V was clipped by 3 bases and J by 7 bases, with 10 bases between them.

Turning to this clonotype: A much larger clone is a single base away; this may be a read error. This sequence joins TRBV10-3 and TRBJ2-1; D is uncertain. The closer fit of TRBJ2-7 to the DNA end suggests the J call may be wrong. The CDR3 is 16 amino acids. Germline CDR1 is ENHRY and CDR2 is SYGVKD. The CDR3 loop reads CAISSLGGVVYNEQYF. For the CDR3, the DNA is TGTGCCATCAGCTCCTTGGGTGGAGTAGTGTACAATGAGCAGTACTTC.

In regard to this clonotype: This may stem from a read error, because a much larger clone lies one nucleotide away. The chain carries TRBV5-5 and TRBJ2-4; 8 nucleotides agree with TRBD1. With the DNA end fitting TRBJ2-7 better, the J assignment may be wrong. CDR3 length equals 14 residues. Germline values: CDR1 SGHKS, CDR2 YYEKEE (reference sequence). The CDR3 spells CASSFNRGNYEQYF. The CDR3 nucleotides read TGTGCCAGCAGTTTCAACAGGGGGAACTACGAGCAGTACTTC.

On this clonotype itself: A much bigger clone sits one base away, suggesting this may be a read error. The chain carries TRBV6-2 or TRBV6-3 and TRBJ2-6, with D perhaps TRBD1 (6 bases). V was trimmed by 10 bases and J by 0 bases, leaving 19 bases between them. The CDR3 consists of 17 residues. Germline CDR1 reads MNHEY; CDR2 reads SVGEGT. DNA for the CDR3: TGTGCCACCAATCGAACAGGGAAAAACTCTGGGGCCAACGTCCTGACTTTC. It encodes CATNRTGKNSGANVLTF.

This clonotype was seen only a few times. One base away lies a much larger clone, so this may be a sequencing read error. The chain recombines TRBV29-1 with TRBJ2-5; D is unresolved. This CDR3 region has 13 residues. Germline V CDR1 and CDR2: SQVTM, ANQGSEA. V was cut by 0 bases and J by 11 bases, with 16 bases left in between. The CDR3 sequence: CSVEETAYNEQYF. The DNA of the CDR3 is TGCAGCGTTGAAGAAACCGCATACAATGAGCAGTACTTC.

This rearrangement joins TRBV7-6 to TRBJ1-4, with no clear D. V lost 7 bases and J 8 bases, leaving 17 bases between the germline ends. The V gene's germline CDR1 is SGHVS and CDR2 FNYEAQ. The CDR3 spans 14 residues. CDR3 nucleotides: TGTGCCAGCATCTCCTTGGGTTATGGCGAAAAACTGTTTTTT. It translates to CASISLGYGEKLFF. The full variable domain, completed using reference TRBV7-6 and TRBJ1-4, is GAGVSQSPRYKVTKRGQDVALRCDPISGHVSLYWYRQALGQGPEFLTYFNYEAQQDKSGLPNDRFSAERPEGSISTLTIQRTEQRDSAMYRCASISLGYGEKLFFGSGTQLSVL.